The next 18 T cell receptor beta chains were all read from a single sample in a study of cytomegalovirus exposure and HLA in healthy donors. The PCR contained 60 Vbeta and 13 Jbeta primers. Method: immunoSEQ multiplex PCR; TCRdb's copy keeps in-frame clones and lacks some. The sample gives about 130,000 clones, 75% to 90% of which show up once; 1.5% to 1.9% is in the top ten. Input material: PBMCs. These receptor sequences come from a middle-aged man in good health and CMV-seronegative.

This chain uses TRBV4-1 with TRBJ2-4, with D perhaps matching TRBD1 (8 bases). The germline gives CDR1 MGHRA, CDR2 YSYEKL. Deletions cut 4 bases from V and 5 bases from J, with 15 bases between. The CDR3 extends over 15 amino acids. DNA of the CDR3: TGCGCCAGCAGCCCCGGAACAGGGGGGGAAAACATTCAGTACTTC. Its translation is CASSPGTGGENIQYF.

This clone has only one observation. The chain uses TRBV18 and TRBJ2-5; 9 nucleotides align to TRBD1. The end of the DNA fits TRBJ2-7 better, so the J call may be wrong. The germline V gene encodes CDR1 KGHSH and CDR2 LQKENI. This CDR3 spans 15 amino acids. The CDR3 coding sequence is TGTGCCAGCTCATCACAGGGGGCCAACGCCTACGAGCAGTACTTC. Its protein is CASSSQGANAYEQYF.

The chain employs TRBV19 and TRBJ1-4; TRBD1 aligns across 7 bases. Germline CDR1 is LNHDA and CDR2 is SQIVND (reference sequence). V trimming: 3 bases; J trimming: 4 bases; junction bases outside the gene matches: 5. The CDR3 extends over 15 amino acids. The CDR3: CASSIFGTDNEKLFF. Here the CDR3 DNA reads TGTGCCAGTAGTATTTTCGGGACAGATAATGAAAAACTGTTTTTT.

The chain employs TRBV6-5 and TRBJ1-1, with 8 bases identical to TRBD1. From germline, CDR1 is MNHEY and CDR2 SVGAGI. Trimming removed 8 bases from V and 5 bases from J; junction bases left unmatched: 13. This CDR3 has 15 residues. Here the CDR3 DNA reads TGTGCCAGCGGCAATCAGGGGGCGCGGCGTACTGAAGCTTTCTTT. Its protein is CASGNQGARRTEAFF.

The CDR3 spells CSVDEGIGTEAFF. The CDR3 region has the DNA TGCAGCGTTGACGAGGGCATCGGCACTGAAGCTTTCTTT. This chain connects TRBV29-1 to TRBJ1-1, with D unclear. V lost 3 bases and J 4 bases, leaving 12 bases between the germline ends. CDR1 and CDR2 (germline): SQVTM, ANQGSEA. There are 13 residues in the CDR3.

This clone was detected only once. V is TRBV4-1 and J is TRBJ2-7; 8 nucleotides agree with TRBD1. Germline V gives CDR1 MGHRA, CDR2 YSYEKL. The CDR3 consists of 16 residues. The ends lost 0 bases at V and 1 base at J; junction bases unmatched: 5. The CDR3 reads CASSQDPGTGSYEQYF. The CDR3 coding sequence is TGCGCCAGCAGCCAAGATCCGGGGACAGGATCCTACGAGCAGTACTTC.

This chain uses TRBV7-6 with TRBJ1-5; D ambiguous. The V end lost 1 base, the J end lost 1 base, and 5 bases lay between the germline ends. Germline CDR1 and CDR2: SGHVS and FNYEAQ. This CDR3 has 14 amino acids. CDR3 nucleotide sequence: TGTGCCAGCAGCTTAGGGCAGAGCAATCAGCCCCAGCATTTT. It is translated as CASSLGQSNQPQHF.

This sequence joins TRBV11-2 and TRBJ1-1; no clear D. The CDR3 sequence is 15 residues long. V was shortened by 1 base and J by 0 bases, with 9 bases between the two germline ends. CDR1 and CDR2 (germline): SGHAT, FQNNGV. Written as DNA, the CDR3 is TGTGCCAGCAGCTTAGTGCTAGGAATGAACACTGAAGCTTTCTTT. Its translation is CASSLVLGMNTEAFF.

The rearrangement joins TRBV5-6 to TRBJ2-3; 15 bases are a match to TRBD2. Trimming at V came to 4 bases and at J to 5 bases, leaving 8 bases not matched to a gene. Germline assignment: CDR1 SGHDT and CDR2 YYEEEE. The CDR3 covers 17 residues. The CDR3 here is CASSGGLAGGLGDTQYF. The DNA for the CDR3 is TGTGCCAGCAGCGGGGGACTAGCGGGAGGCCTTGGAGATACGCAGTATTTT.

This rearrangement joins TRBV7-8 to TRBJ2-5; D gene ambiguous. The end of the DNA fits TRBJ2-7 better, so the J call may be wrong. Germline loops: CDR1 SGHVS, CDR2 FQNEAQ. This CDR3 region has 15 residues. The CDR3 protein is CASSLGGQHTYEQYF. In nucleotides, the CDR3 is TGTGCCAGCAGCTTAGGAGGTCAGCATACCTACGAGCAGTACTTC.

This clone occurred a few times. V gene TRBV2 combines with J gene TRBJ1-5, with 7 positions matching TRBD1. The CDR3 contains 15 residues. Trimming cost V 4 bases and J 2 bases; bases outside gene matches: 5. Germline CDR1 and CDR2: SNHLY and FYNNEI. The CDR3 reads CASSVSTGGNQPQHF. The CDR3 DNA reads TGTGCCAGCAGTGTGAGTACAGGGGGCAATCAGCCCCAGCATTTT.

The CDR3 loop is CASSLDPAGEQYF. For the CDR3, the DNA is TGCGCCAGCAGCTTGGACCCAGCAGGTGAGCAGTACTTC. The gene calls are TRBV5-1 and TRBJ2-7; D is uncertain. Germline lookup yields CDR1 SGHRS and CDR2 YFSETQ. V lost 0 bases to trimming and J lost 7 bases, with 11 bases between them. The CDR3 has 13 amino acids.

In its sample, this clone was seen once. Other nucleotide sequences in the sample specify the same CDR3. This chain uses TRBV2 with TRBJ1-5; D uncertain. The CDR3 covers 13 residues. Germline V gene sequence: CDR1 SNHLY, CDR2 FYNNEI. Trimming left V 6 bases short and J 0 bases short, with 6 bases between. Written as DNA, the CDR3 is TGTGCCAGCAGACGGGATAGCAATCAGCCCCAGCATTTT. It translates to CASRRDSNQPQHF. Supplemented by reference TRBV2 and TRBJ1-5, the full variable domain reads EPEVTQTPSHQVTQMGQEVILRCVPISNHLYFYWYRQILGQKVEFLVSFYNNEISEKSEIFDDQFSVERPDGSNFTLKIRSTKLEDSAMYFCASRRDSNQPQHFGDGTRLSIL.

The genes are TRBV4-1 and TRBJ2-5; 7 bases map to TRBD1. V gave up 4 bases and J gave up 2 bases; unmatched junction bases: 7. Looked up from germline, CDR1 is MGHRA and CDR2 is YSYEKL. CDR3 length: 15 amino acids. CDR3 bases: TGCGCCAGCAGCCGACTTCCGGGACAGCAAGAGACCCAGTACTTC. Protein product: CASSRLPGQQETQYF.

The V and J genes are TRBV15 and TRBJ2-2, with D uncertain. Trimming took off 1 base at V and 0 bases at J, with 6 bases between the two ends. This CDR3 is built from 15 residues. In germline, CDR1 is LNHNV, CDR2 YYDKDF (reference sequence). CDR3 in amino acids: CATSRGGTNTGELFF. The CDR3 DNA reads TGTGCCACCAGCAGAGGCGGAACGAACACCGGGGAGCTGTTTTTT. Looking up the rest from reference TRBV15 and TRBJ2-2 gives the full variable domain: DAMVIQNPRYQVTQFGKPVTLSCSQTLNHNVMYWYQQKSSQAPKLLFHYYDKDFNNEADTPDNFQSRRPNTSFCFLDIRSPGLGDTAMYLCATSRGGTNTGELFFGEGSRLTVL.

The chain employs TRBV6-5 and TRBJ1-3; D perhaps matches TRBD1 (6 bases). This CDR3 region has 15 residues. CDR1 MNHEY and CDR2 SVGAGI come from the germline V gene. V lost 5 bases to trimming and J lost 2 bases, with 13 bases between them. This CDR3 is CASSGDRNAGNTIYF. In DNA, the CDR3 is TGTGCCAGCAGTGGAGACAGGAACGCTGGAAACACCATATATTTT.

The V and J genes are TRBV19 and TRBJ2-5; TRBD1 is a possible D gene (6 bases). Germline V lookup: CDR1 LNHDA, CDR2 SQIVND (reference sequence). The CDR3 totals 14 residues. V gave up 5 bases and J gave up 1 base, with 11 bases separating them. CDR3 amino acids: CASSPQGIQETQYF. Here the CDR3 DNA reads TGTGCCAGTAGTCCACAGGGTATCCAAGAGACCCAGTACTTC.

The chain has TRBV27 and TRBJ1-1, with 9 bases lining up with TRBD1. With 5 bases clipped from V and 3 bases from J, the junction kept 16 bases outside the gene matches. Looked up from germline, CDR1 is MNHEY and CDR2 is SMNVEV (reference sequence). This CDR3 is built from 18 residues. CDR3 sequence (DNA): TGTGCCAGCAGTCCCGGGACAGGGCGCGGCGTAGGGTACACTGAAGCTTTCTTT. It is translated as CASSPGTGRGVGYTEAFF.